One and the same sample provided the 25 T cell receptor beta chains below, sequenced in a study of T cell responses to AZD1222 COVID-19 vaccine. Assay: immunoSEQ multiplex PCR; the TCRdb copy retains only in-frame clones and omits some. Among 87,000 or so clones listed, around 90% were seen once. Sequencing used peripheral blood, obtained on day 0 of AZD1222 vaccination. Receptors originate from an adult in good health.

This clone was recorded a few times. V and J are TRBV3-1 (or the pseudogene TRBV3-2) and TRBJ2-7; D remains unclear. CDR3 length: 12 amino acids. Deletions cut 4 bases from V and 0 bases from J, with 4 bases between. Germline V lookup: CDR1 LGHDT, CDR2 YNNKEL (reference sequence). The CDR3 coding sequence is TGTGCCAGCAGCCCCAGCTCCTACGAGCAGTACTTC. Translating it yields CASSPSSYEQYF.

The rearrangement uses TRBV5-8 and TRBJ2-5; D could derive from TRBD1 or TRBD2 (5 bases each). Germline V gene lookup returns CDR1 SGHTS and CDR2 YDEGEE. The V gene lost 4 bases and the J gene lost 6 bases, with 13 bases spanning the gap. This CDR3 region has 13 residues. CDR3 DNA: TGTGCCAGCAGCCCTTCTGGGACCCAGACCCAGTACTTC. It encodes CASSPSGTQTQYF.

The chain carries TRBV4-3 and TRBJ2-2; 12 bases align to TRBD2. The CDR3 extends over 19 amino acids. Germline CDR1 LGHNA, CDR2 YSLEER. Trimming cost V 4 bases and J 6 bases; bases outside gene matches: 15. In DNA form, the CDR3 reads TGCGCCAGCAGCCTAACCCCACCGAAGGCTAGCGGGGGGGCCGGGGAGCTGTTTTTT. It yields the protein CASSLTPPKASGGAGELFF.

This chain links TRBV5-8 with TRBJ2-3; D may be TRBD1 (5 bases). The ends were cut back, 2 bases at V and 4 bases at J, with 5 bases in the middle. The CDR3 is 12 residues long. Germline V CDR1 and CDR2: SGHTS, YDEGEE. CDR3 region: CASSFRADTQYF. CDR3 in DNA: TGTGCCAGCAGCTTCAGGGCAGATACGCAGTATTTT.

J is TRBJ2-2 and V is TRBV7-9; TRBD1 might be the D (6 bases). The CDR3 has 17 amino acids. Germline V CDR1 and CDR2: SEHNR, FQNEAQ (reference sequence). V was shortened by 6 bases and J by 5 bases, with 22 bases between the two germline ends. In nucleotides, the CDR3 is TGTGCCAGCAGTACTCAGGGGCGTCCCGACCGAACCGGGGAGCTGTTTTTT. Amino acid sequence: CASSTQGRPDRTGELFF.

The chain is built from TRBV14 and TRBJ1-2; 7 bases map to TRBD1. Trimming at V came to 0 bases and at J to 6 bases, leaving 7 bases not matched to a gene. The V gene's germline CDR1 is SGHDN and CDR2 FVKESK. The CDR3 covers 15 residues. The CDR3 sequence is CASSQDPRTGHGYTF. For the CDR3, the DNA is TGTGCCAGCAGCCAAGATCCCAGGACAGGCCATGGCTACACCTTC.

The chain employs TRBV5-1 and TRBJ1-4, with D maybe TRBD1 (6 bases). Germline CDR1 SGHRS, CDR2 YFSETQ. Trimming removed 4 bases from V and 8 bases from J, with 18 bases in between. The CDR3 has 15 residues. CDR3 nucleotide sequence: TGCGCCAGCAGCGGAGGGGGTGCCGGGGAGGAAAAACTGTTTTTT. This encodes CASSGGGAGEEKLFF.

V gene TRBV5-5 combines with J gene TRBJ2-1; 8 bases are shared with TRBD2. The trim removed 4 bases at V and 2 bases at J, leaving 5 bases unmatched. Germline assignment: CDR1 SGHKS and CDR2 YYEKEE (reference sequence). The CDR3 totals 15 residues. Written as DNA, the CDR3 is TGTGCCAGCAGCCAAGCGGGGGATGCCTACAATGAGCAGTTCTTC. This translates into CASSQAGDAYNEQFF.

The rearrangement uses TRBV7-2 and TRBJ2-3; no clear D gene. The germline CDR1 and CDR2 sequences are SGHTA and FQGNSA. The CDR3 extends over 13 amino acids. V gave up 1 base and J gave up 2 bases, with 4 bases separating them. CDR3 sequence reads: CASSLGFTDTQYF. CDR3 nucleotides: TGTGCCAGCAGCTTAGGTTTCACAGATACGCAGTATTTT.

V and J are TRBV3-1 (or the pseudogene TRBV3-2) and TRBJ2-1; D may correspond to TRBD1 or TRBD2 (6 bases each). The V end lost 1 base, the J end lost 3 bases, and 16 bases lay between the germline ends. Looked up from germline, CDR1 is LGHDT and CDR2 is YNNKEL (reference sequence). The CDR3 has 17 amino acids. The CDR3 sequence is CASSQAPGAGDYNEQFF. The CDR3 nucleotides read TGTGCCAGCAGCCAAGCCCCGGGGGCTGGGGACTACAATGAGCAGTTCTTC.

V gene TRBV15 combines with J gene TRBJ2-7, with D possibly matching TRBD1 (5 bases). This CDR3 has 15 amino acids. Deletions cut 1 base from V and 0 bases from J, with 10 bases between. Germline CDR1 and CDR2: LNHNV and YYDKDF (reference sequence). The CDR3 sequence: CATSRAETVSYEQYF. CDR3 DNA: TGTGCCACCAGCAGAGCTGAGACAGTCTCCTACGAGCAGTACTTC.

This rearrangement joins TRBV25-1 to TRBJ1-5; 7 nucleotides agree with TRBD1. In germline, CDR1 is MGHDK, CDR2 SYGVNS. The CDR3 spans 15 residues. V lost 2 bases and J lost 3; bases outside the gene matches: 4. The CDR3 spells CASSETGAPNQPQHF. The CDR3 DNA is TGTGCCAGCAGTGAAACAGGGGCCCCCAATCAGCCCCAGCATTTT.

This clone came up once. The V call is TRBV19, the J call TRBJ2-1; TRBD1 aligns across 9 bases. Germline V lookup: CDR1 LNHDA, CDR2 SQIVND (reference sequence). Unmatched junction bases numbered 17, after V lost 8 bases and J lost 12 bases. The CDR3 sequence is 15 residues long. CDR3 sequence reads: CASSLGTGTFFGQFF. The CDR3 DNA follows: TGTGCCAGTTCTCTCGGGACAGGGACGTTCTTCGGGCAGTTCTTC.

The V gene is TRBV3-1 (or the pseudogene TRBV3-2), the J gene TRBJ1-1; 7 nucleotides match TRBD1. Unmatched junction bases numbered 4, after V lost 5 bases and J lost 4 bases. Germline CDR1 and CDR2: LGHDT and YNNKEL (reference sequence). The CDR3 runs to 13 residues. Written as DNA, the CDR3 is TGTGCCAGCAGCTTCCAGGGGGGCACTGAAGCTTTCTTT. It is translated as CASSFQGGTEAFF.

The CDR3 bases are TGTGCCAGCGAAGGACAGGGAAGTGGCTACACCTTC. Translated: CASEGQGSGYTF. The V call is TRBV28, the J call TRBJ1-2, with TRBD1 matching over 8 bases. Losses at the gene ends were 8 bases for V and 7 bases for J; bases not matched to a gene: 6. Germline V gives CDR1 MDHEN, CDR2 SYDVKM. The length of the CDR3 is 12 residues.

The chain uses TRBV2 and TRBJ2-2; D is perhaps TRBD2 (6 bases). Germline CDR1 reads SNHLY; CDR2 reads FYNNEI. V dropped 8 bases and J dropped 5 bases, with 12 bases sitting between them. The CDR3 sequence is 13 residues long. Written as DNA, the CDR3 is TGTGCCAGCCGGGATCGGGGGACCGGGGAGCTGTTTTTT. Its translation is CASRDRGTGELFF.

The chain links TRBV3-1 (or the pseudogene TRBV3-2) to TRBJ1-2; D remains ambiguous. V lost 6 bases and J 8 bases, leaving 16 bases between the germline ends. The germline V gene encodes CDR1 LGHDT and CDR2 YNNKEL (reference sequence). The CDR3 is made up of 13 amino acids. CDR3 bases: TGTGCCAGCAGTCCGACTGCGTCTGGGGGCTACACCTTC. Translation gives CASSPTASGGYTF.

The chain couples TRBV27 to TRBJ2-2; 8 nucleotides align to TRBD1. With V trimmed by 3 bases and J by 2 bases, 8 bases remained unmatched. This CDR3 is built from 17 residues. Germline V CDR1 and CDR2: MNHEY, SMNVEV (reference sequence). The CDR3 loop reads CASSFLVTGVNTGELFF. CDR3 nucleotide sequence: TGTGCCAGCAGTTTTCTTGTGACAGGGGTCAACACCGGGGAGCTGTTTTTT.

This clone turned up a few times. V usage is TRBV9 and J usage is TRBJ1-2, with no clear D. The CDR3 length is 14 residues. Per germline, CDR1 SGDLS and CDR2 YYNGEE. V lost 0 bases, J lost 4 bases, and 10 bases lay in between. CDR3 protein: CASSVDEGGYGYTF. The CDR3 DNA is TGTGCCAGCAGCGTAGATGAGGGTGGCTATGGCTACACCTTC.

The chain carries TRBV4-3 and TRBJ2-7; 7 bases align to TRBD2. Germline V gives CDR1 LGHNA, CDR2 YSLEER. The length of the CDR3 is 19 residues. With 3 bases clipped from V and 0 bases from J, the junction kept 17 bases outside the gene matches. As DNA, the CDR3 is TGCGCCAGCAGCCACTATTTGTGGGGGGGGGACCTAAACTCCTACGAGCAGTACTTC. It yields the protein CASSHYLWGGDLNSYEQYF.

This chain connects TRBV25-1 to TRBJ1-4; D is ambiguous. Germline CDR1 is MGHDK and CDR2 is SYGVNS. The CDR3 sequence is 14 residues long. Trimming shortened V by 6 bases and J by 1 base, and 9 bases separated the two germline ends. CDR3 coding DNA: TGTGCCAGCAGCCCCGAGGGAACTAATGAAAAACTGTTTTTT. Translating it yields CASSPEGTNEKLFF.

The V gene is TRBV7-2, the J gene TRBJ2-1; 10 bases match TRBD2. CDR1 and CDR2 (germline): SGHTA, FQGNSA. With 5 bases clipped from V and 6 bases from J, the junction kept 10 bases outside the gene matches. This CDR3 has 16 residues. Here the CDR3 DNA reads TGTGCCAGCAGCCCGGGGGGGACTAGCGACCCCAATGAGCAGTTCTTC. This codes for CASSPGGTSDPNEQFF.

This chain connects TRBV30 to TRBJ1-5; TRBD1 matches at 9 bases. This CDR3 comprises 16 residues. J was trimmed by 3 bases and V by 1 base; bases with no gene match: 7. Germline values: CDR1 GTSNPN, CDR2 SVGIG (reference sequence). The CDR3 sequence is CAWSGTGVWNNQPQHF. CDR3 bases: TGTGCCTGGAGTGGGACAGGGGTTTGGAACAATCAGCCCCAGCATTTT. The full variable domain, with the rest looked up from reference TRBV30 and TRBJ1-5, is SQTIHQWPATLVQPVGSPLSLECTVEGTSNPNLYWYRQAAGRGLQLLFYSVGIGQISSEVPQNLSASRPQDRQFILSSKKLLLSDSGFYLCAWSGTGVWNNQPQHFGDGTRLSIL.

The chain uses TRBV10-1 and TRBJ2-4, with a tentative D call TRBD1 (6 bases). The CDR3 consists of 14 residues. Germline V gene lookup returns CDR1 WNHNN and CDR2 SYGVQD (reference sequence). The ends were cut back, 10 bases at V and 4 bases at J, with 17 bases in the middle. CDR3 nucleotide sequence: TGCGCCACCCTAGGGGACAAGAAAAAAAACATTCAGTACTTC. Protein: CATLGDKKKNIQYF.

This clone was recorded only once. J is TRBJ2-5 and V is TRBV19; 12 positions agree with TRBD2. The germline CDR1 and CDR2 sequences are LNHDA and SQIVND (reference sequence). V trimming: 8 bases; J trimming: 2 bases; junction bases outside the gene matches: 18. The CDR3 loop spans 19 amino acids. CDR3 DNA sequence: TGTGCCAGTCGACCGTACGGGGCTAGCGGGGGGGCCGCTCAAGAGACCCAGTACTTC. This codes for CASRPYGASGGAAQETQYF.